The 10 T cell receptor beta chains given below trace back to one sample, sequenced in a study of T cell responses to AZD1222 COVID-19 vaccine. Sequenced by immunoSEQ multiplex PCR; TCRdb stores in-frame clones only, minus some. The sample has around 140,000 clones, about 93% seen once. The input for sequencing was peripheral blood, taken on day 0 of AZD1222 vaccination. These receptor sequences come from an adult in good health.

This clone was detected once. The genes are TRBV28 and TRBJ1-2; 10 nucleotides match TRBD1. Germline lookup yields CDR1 MDHEN and CDR2 SYDVKM. The junction had 17 bases not matched to a gene; V was cut back by 3 bases and J by 1 base. The CDR3 consists of 20 residues. The CDR3 sequence is CASSFQILDRGRSSNYGYTF. CDR3 nucleotides: TGTGCCAGCAGTTTCCAGATCCTTGACAGGGGGCGATCTAGTAACTATGGCTACACCTTC.

V gene TRBV6-1 combines with J gene TRBJ1-5; no clear D. CDR1 and CDR2 (germline): MNHNS, SASEGT. There are 14 residues in the CDR3. Between the trimmed V and J ends, which lost 5 bases and 2 bases, there was a span of 10 bases. CDR3 DNA: TGTGCCAGCAGTTCGGGATCTGGCAATCAGCCCCAGCATTTT. Protein product: CASSSGSGNQPQHF.

This clone was seen only once. The chain uses TRBV30 and TRBJ1-2; D remains unclear. This CDR3 region has 11 residues. The V and J ends lost 1 base and 12 bases respectively, with 12 bases between them. The germline CDR1 and CDR2 sequences are GTSNPN and SVGIG (reference sequence). In DNA, the CDR3 is TGTGCCTGGAGTGAAAGCGGAATCCACACCTTC. This gives the protein CAWSESGIHTF.

V and J are TRBV11-3 and TRBJ1-1; D remains unclear. The CDR3 totals 15 residues. Trimming took off 5 bases at V and 1 base at J, with 14 bases between the two ends. Germline CDR1 reads SGHNT; CDR2 reads YENEEA. CDR3 DNA sequence: TGTGCCAGCAGCAGAATCCATCGACGGAACACTGAAGCTTTCTTT. Its protein is CASSRIHRRNTEAFF.

This clone has a single count. The chain has TRBV27 and TRBJ2-3; the match to TRBD2 covers 7 bases. Per germline, CDR1 MNHEY and CDR2 SMNVEV (reference sequence). This CDR3 comprises 15 residues. Unmatched junction bases numbered 3, after V lost 3 bases and J lost 0 bases. The DNA for the CDR3 is TGTGCCAGCAGTTTGGGGGGGGTCAGCACAGATACGCAGTATTTT. This translates into CASSLGGVSTDTQYF.

The chain couples TRBV28 to TRBJ2-7; tentatively, D is TRBD1 (5 bases). Trimming pared 6 bases from V and 6 bases from J, leaving 9 bases between. Germline values: CDR1 MDHEN, CDR2 SYDVKM. The CDR3 is 11 amino acids. The CDR3 DNA follows: TGTGCCAGCAGGGGGCTCGGCGAGCAGTACTTC. Translation gives CASRGLGEQYF.

V usage is TRBV27 and J usage is TRBJ2-7; 7 bases line up with TRBD1. The CDR3 covers 15 residues. V lost 2 bases and J lost 9; bases outside the gene matches: 13. Germline-derived CDR1 and CDR2 are MNHEY and SMNVEV (reference sequence). CDR3: CASSLGSAPPGGQYF. The CDR3 DNA reads as TGTGCCAGCAGTTTAGGTTCTGCTCCACCAGGGGGGCAGTACTTC.

The chain carries TRBV3-1 (or the pseudogene TRBV3-2) and TRBJ1-1; weak D call: TRBD1 (5 bases). This CDR3 is built from 11 residues. Germline CDR1 LGHDT, CDR2 YNNKEL (reference sequence). V shed 5 bases and J shed 7 bases, with 8 bases lying between them. The CDR3 here is CASSTQGEAFF. The DNA for the CDR3 is TGTGCCAGCAGCACTCAGGGTGAAGCTTTCTTT.

This rearrangement joins TRBV28 to TRBJ2-4; D call uncertain. The germline V gene has CDR1 MDHEN and CDR2 SYDVKM. Trimming removed 3 bases at V and 0 bases at J, with 12 bases between. The CDR3 totals 16 residues. In nucleotides, the CDR3 is TGTGCCAGCAGTTTGGCAGGACCCCTAGCCAAAAACATTCAGTACTTC. Translating gives CASSLAGPLAKNIQYF.

The chain employs TRBV18 and TRBJ1-1; D not resolved. The germline V and J ends were trimmed by 6 bases and 1 base, with 6 bases remaining between them. There are 12 residues in the CDR3. Germline CDR1 reads KGHSH; CDR2 reads LQKENI. The CDR3 sequence: CASSRGNTEAFF. The CDR3 nucleotides are TGTGCCAGCTCCCGGGGGAACACTGAAGCTTTCTTT.